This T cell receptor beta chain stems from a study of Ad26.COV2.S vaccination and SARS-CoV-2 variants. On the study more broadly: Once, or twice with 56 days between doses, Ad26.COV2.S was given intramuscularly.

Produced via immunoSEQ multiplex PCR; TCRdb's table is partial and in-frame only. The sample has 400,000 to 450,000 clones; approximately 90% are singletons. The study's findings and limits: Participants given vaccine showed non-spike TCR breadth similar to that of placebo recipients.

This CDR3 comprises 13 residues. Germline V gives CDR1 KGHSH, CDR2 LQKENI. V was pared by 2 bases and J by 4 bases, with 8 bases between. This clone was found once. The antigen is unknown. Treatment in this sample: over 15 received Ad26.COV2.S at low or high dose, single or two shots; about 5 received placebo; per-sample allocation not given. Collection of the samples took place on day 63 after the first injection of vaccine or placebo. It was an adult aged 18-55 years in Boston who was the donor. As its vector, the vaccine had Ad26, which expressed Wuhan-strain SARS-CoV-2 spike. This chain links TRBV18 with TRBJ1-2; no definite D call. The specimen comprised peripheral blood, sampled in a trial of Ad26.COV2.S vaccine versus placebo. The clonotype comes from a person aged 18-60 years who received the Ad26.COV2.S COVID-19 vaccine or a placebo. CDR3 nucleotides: TGTGCCAGCTCACCAGACCGTCGCTATGGCTACACCTTC. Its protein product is CASSPDRRYGYTF. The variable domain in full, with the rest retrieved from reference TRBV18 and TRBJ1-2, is NAGVMQNPRHLVRRRGQEARLRCSPMKGHSHVYWYRQLPEEGLKFMVYLQKENIIDESGMPKERFSAEFPKEGPSILRIQQVVRGDSAAYFCASSPDRRYGYTFGSGTRLTVV.